The rows below give T cell receptor beta chains drawn from one sample of a study of blood T cell repertoires in COVID-19. The protocol was immunoSEQ multiplex PCR, while the TCRdb copy is restricted to in-frame clones and leaves out a portion. The profile covers about 360,000 clones, with more than 75% appearing a single time and about 1.5% taken by the ten largest. Sequencing used PBMCs or T cells enriched from blood (not recorded which). The source is a man aged 25-40 years who had recovered from COVID-19. Each CDR3 is given with its conserved first and last residue. A D gene is named only where the DNA matches it firmly. Rows give clone size only sometimes, using once, few, many, or a class for an expanded clone.

V: TRBV9
size: NA
D: NA
J: TRBJ2-1
CDR3: CASSVGRLSYNEQFF
DNA: TGTGCCAGCAGCGTTGGCAGGCTGTCCTACAATGAGCAGTTCTTC

V: TRBV7-3
size: NA
D: NA
J: TRBJ2-1
CDR3: CASSLTAGPNYNEQFF
DNA: TGTGCCAGCAGCTTAACGGCGGGCCCTAACTACAATGAGCAGTTCTTC

V: TRBV18
size: NA
D: NA
J: TRBJ2-1
CDR3: CASAADYNEQFF
DNA: TGTGCCAGCGCGGCGGACTACAATGAGCAGTTCTTC

V: TRBV14
size: few
D: TRBD1
J: TRBJ1-1
CDR3: CASSQRRTGGAEAFF
DNA: TGTGCCAGCAGCCAACGTAGAACAGGGGGGGCTGAAGCTTTCTTT

V: TRBV19
size: NA
D: TRBD2
J: TRBJ2-7
CDR3: CASTKRWASGDEYEQYF
DNA: TGTGCCAGTACCAAAAGGTGGGCTAGCGGGGATGAATACGAGCAGTACTTC

V: TRBV10-3
size: once
D: NA
J: TRBJ1-2
CDR3: CAIRSPSGVDGYTF
DNA: TGTGCCATCAGATCCCCGTCGGGGGTCGACGGCTACACCTTC

V: TRBV7-2
size: few
D: NA
J: TRBJ1-1
CDR3: CASSFRGGAGTEAFF
DNA: TGTGCCAGCAGCTTCCGAGGGGGTGCGGGCACTGAAGCTTTCTTT

V: TRBV4-2
size: NA
D: NA
J: TRBJ2-1
CDR3: CASSQAAGSNEQFF
DNA: TGTGCCAGCAGCCAAGCGGCGGGGTCCAATGAGCAGTTCTTC

V: TRBV4-1
size: NA
D: NA
J: TRBJ2-7
CDR3: CASSQSGGALYEQYF
DNA: TGCGCCAGCAGCCAGTCCGGCGGGGCTCTCTACGAGCAGTACTTC

V: TRBV10-3
size: NA
D: TRBD1
J: TRBJ1-4
CDR3: CAISGQGGEKLFF
DNA: TGTGCCATCAGTGGACAGGGAGGTGAAAAACTGTTTTTT

V: TRBV7-2
size: NA
D: NA
J: TRBJ1-5
CDR3: CASSLQARMSNQPQHF
DNA: TGTGCCAGCAGCTTACAGGCCAGGATGAGCAATCAGCCCCAGCATTTT

V: TRBV20-1
size: few
D: TRBD1
J: TRBJ1-2
CDR3: CSALTGEGYTF
DNA: TGCAGTGCTCTGACAGGGGAAGGCTACACCTTC

V: TRBV5-4
size: NA
D: TRBD1
J: TRBJ1-2
CDR3: CASSRGQGGYGYTF
DNA: TGTGCCAGCAGCCGAGGACAGGGTGGCTATGGCTACACCTTC

V: TRBV6-5
size: NA
D: TRBD2
J: TRBJ2-7
CDR3: CASTLLTSGGYEQYF
DNA: TGTGCCAGCACCCTACTGACTAGCGGGGGTTACGAGCAGTACTTC

V: TRBV7-9
size: once
D: TRBD1
J: TRBJ2-3
CDR3: CASSLQGSTDTQYF
DNA: TGTGCCAGCAGCCTACAGGGGAGCACAGATACGCAGTATTTT

V: TRBV5-1
size: NA
D: TRBD1
J: TRBJ1-2
CDR3: CASSLEDRPSNYGYTF
DNA: TGCGCCAGCAGCTTGGAGGACAGGCCCAGTAACTATGGCTACACCTTC

V: TRBV7-2
size: NA
D: NA
J: TRBJ1-3
CDR3: CASSSGQYSGNTIYF
DNA: TGTGCCAGCAGCTCAGGACAGTACTCTGGAAACACCATATATTTT

V: TRBV25-1
size: NA
D: NA
J: TRBJ1-2
CDR3: CASSGISNYGYTF
DNA: TGTGCCAGTTCAGGGATCTCTAACTATGGCTACACCTTC

V: TRBV19
size: NA
D: NA
J: TRBJ1-2
CDR3: CASSTSGANYGYTF
DNA: TGTGCCAGTAGTACATCAGGGGCTAACTATGGCTACACCTTC

V: TRBV14
size: once
D: TRBD1
J: TRBJ2-3
CDR3: CASSQDVGTGTDTQYF
DNA: TGTGCCAGCAGCCAAGATGTTGGGACAGGGACAGATACGCAGTATTTT

V: TRBV30
size: few
D: NA
J: TRBJ1-2
CDR3: CAWSAINRDGYTF
DNA: TGTGCCTGGAGCGCCATCAACAGGGATGGCTACACCTTC

V: TRBV4-1
size: NA
D: NA
J: TRBJ1-6
CDR3: CASSQGRVFGSYNSPLHF
DNA: TGCGCCAGCAGCCAGGGCAGGGTATTTGGATCCTATAATTCACCCCTCCACTTT

V: TRBV7-2
size: NA
D: TRBD2
J: TRBJ2-7
CDR3: CASSTRLAGGPRAYEQYF
DNA: TGTGCCAGCAGCACTCGACTAGCGGGGGGGCCCCGAGCCTACGAGCAGTACTTC

V: TRBV5-1
size: NA
D: TRBD2
J: TRBJ2-3
CDR3: CASSLARGGSTDTQYF
DNA: TGCGCCAGCAGCTTGGCACGGGGGGGCAGCACAGATACGCAGTATTTT

V: TRBV12-5
size: NA
D: NA
J: TRBJ1-1
CDR3: CASGLPNMLNTEAFF
DNA: TGTGCTAGTGGTTTGCCGAACATGTTAAACACTGAAGCTTTCTTT

V: TRBV24-1
size: NA
D: TRBD1
J: TRBJ2-7
CDR3: CATRRDSSYEQYF
DNA: TGTGCCACCCGCCGGGACAGCAGCTACGAGCAGTACTTC